The rows below give T cell receptor beta chains drawn from one sample of a study of cytomegalovirus exposure and HLA in healthy donors. TCRdb's copy holds only in-frame clones and misses some; the assay was immunoSEQ multiplex PCR. The profile shows around 130,000 clones, 75% to 85% of them singletons. Material for sequencing was PBMCs. The receptors here all came from a man between 35 and 55 years old in good health and CMV-seronegative. The CDR3 runs from the conserved cysteine through the conserved F or W. Each record gives: V gene, D gene, clone size, J gene, CDR3 protein, CDR3 DNA. The D gene is left open where the match is weak. A clone size is listed for some rows: how often the clone was seen (once, few, many), or a class if it is expanded.

TRBV30	NA	NA	TRBJ1-2	CAWSVLPYYGYTF	TGTGCCTGGAGTGTACTACCATACTATGGCTACACCTTC
TRBV6-1	TRBD2	NA	TRBJ2-1	CASTGAGGYNEQFF	TGTGCCAGCACGGGAGCGGGAGGGTACAATGAGCAGTTCTTC
TRBV30	NA	once	TRBJ1-5	CAWSVDSNQPQHF	TGTGCTTGGAGTGTTGACAGTAATCAGCCCCAGCATTTT
TRBV5-1	TRBD2	NA	TRBJ2-5	CASSTLSGGGETQYF	TGCGCCAGCAGCACTCTTAGCGGGGGAGGGGAGACCCAGTACTTC
TRBV6-6	TRBD2	NA	TRBJ2-5	CASSYSGLASETQYF	TGTGCCAGCAGTTACTCGGGACTAGCATCCGAGACCCAGTACTTC
TRBV11-1	TRBD2	NA	TRBJ2-3	CASSPRVSGGSDTQYF	TGTGCCAGCAGCCCCCGTGTGAGCGGGGGGTCCGATACGCAGTATTTT
TRBV5-6	NA	few	TRBJ2-5	CASSRQETQYF	TGTGCCAGCAGCCGGCAAGAGACCCAGTACTTC
TRBV18	TRBD1	NA	TRBJ2-3	CASSSGTGVTDTQYF	TGTGCCAGCTCATCCGGGACAGGGGTTACAGATACGCAGTATTTT
TRBV27	TRBD2	NA	TRBJ2-2	CASALGGLWSGELFF	TGTGCCAGCGCGTTGGGGGGGTTGTGGTCCGGGGAGCTGTTTTTT
TRBV30	NA	NA	TRBJ2-5	CAWSRLAYETQYF	TGTGCCTGGAGCCGGCTAGCGTACGAGACCCAGTACTTC
TRBV6-5	TRBD2	once	TRBJ2-7	CASSYSMGLASEQYF	TGTGCCAGCAGTTACTCGATGGGACTAGCTTCCGAGCAGTACTTC
TRBV2	TRBD1	NA	TRBJ2-5	CASTGQGAYPQYF	TGTGCCAGCACGGGACAGGGGGCTTATCCCCAGTACTTC
TRBV29-1	TRBD1	NA	TRBJ2-1	CSVRLTGTVYNEQFF	TGCAGCGTAAGATTAACCGGGACAGTCTACAATGAGCAGTTCTTC
TRBV7-2	TRBD2	NA	TRBJ2-2	CASSQPSRGGPLSGELFF	TGTGCCAGCAGCCAGCCATCACGGGGAGGGCCTCTGTCCGGGGAGCTGTTTTTT
TRBV2	TRBD1	NA	TRBJ1-2	CASKGQGGLGGYTF	TGTGCCAGCAAGGGACAGGGGGGATTAGGCGGCTACACCTTC
TRBV5-1	NA	NA	TRBJ2-1	CASGLSYSYNEQFF	TGCGCCAGCGGGCTTTCGTACTCCTACAATGAGCAGTTCTTC